The 3 T cell receptor beta chains presented below share a single source sample, sequenced in a study of radiotherapy plus CTLA-4 blockade in lung cancer. Using immunoSEQ multiplex PCR, the repertoire was profiled, and TCRdb retains in-frame clones only, with some absent. The table lists around 70,000 clones, about nine tenths of them singletons, with around 40% in the top ten. Sequenced here: peripheral blood, sampled from a patient treated with radiotherapy plus ipilimumab. The receptors were sampled from a human donor with non-small cell lung cancer that progressed on radiotherapy plus ipilimumab.

A few counts support this clone. V gene TRBV28 combines with J gene TRBJ1-1; D is uncertain. The CDR3 loop spans 12 amino acids. Trimming stripped 6 bases from V and 5 bases from J, with 10 bases between. Germline loops: CDR1 MDHEN, CDR2 SYDVKM. CDR3 DNA: TGTGCCAGCAGCTCCCCTTGGACTGAAGCTTTCTTT. Protein product: CASSSPWTEAFF.

The chain employs TRBV5-6 and TRBJ2-1; D remains unclear. Trimming took off 1 base at V and 14 bases at J, with 13 bases between the two ends. CDR3 length: 12 amino acids. Germline lookup yields CDR1 SGHDT and CDR2 YYEEEE. The DNA of the CDR3 is TGTGCCAGCAGCTTGATGGGGTTCAAGGAGTTCTTC. It encodes CASSLMGFKEFF.

The rearrangement links TRBV6-1 to TRBJ2-3; maybe TRBD2 (6 bases). Germline V gives CDR1 MNHNS, CDR2 SASEGT. V was shortened by 3 bases and J by 6 bases, with 19 bases between the two germline ends. CDR3 length: 16 residues. The CDR3 coding sequence is TGTGCCAGCAGTGACCAGGAGGGGCAGAGGGTTGATACGCAGTATTTT. Amino acids: CASSDQEGQRVDTQYF.